Below are 30 T cell receptor beta chains sequenced from a single sample in a study of technical replicates of blood from several donors. The protocol was immunoSEQ multiplex PCR, while the TCRdb copy is restricted to in-frame clones and leaves out a portion. The sample has about 75,000 clones, 75% to 95% seen once; the top ten hold roughly 0.4%. Sequenced input: T cells isolated from PBMCs. These receptors were collected from a human donor in good health. Some clones in this sample may be carry-over from other donors' samples.

The CDR3: CASSEHSGVRYGYTF. The CDR3 nucleotides read TGTGCCAGCAGCGAGCACTCAGGGGTCCGATATGGCTACACCTTC. The chain is built from TRBV11-3 and TRBJ1-2; weak D call: TRBD1 (6 bases). Between the trimmed V and J ends, which lost 5 bases and 5 bases, there was a span of 18 bases. CDR3 length equals 15 residues. CDR1 and CDR2 (germline): SGHNT, YENEEA.

This clone appeared a single time. The chain links TRBV6-6 to TRBJ2-1, with a possible D match to TRBD2 (6 bases). Germline-derived CDR1 and CDR2 are MNHNY and SVGAGI (reference sequence). This CDR3 has 16 residues. V lost 5 bases to trimming and J lost 8 bases, with 22 bases between them. CDR3 sequence reads: CASSLLGAGTLYEQFF. The CDR3 DNA follows: TGTGCCAGCAGTCTTCTCGGGGCGGGAACGCTTTATGAGCAGTTCTTC.

This clone has only one observation. This chain uses TRBV28 with TRBJ1-1; D remains unclear. V was clipped by 5 bases and J by 4 bases, with 5 bases between them. This CDR3 region has 11 residues. CDR1 is MDHEN and CDR2 is SYDVKM in the germline V gene. CDR3 DNA sequence: TGTGCCAGCAGTCAGGTCACTGAAGCTTTCTTT. Its translation is CASSQVTEAFF.

DNA for the CDR3: TGTGCCAGCAGCTCCTTACAGGGGGCGAACTTCCACGAGCAGTACTTC. The encoded protein is CASSSLQGANFHEQYF. V is TRBV7-8 and J is TRBJ2-7, with 9 bases matching TRBD1. This CDR3 spans 16 amino acids. Germline V gene data show CDR1 as SGHVS and CDR2 as FQNEAQ. V gave up 4 bases and J gave up 5 bases; unmatched junction bases: 12.

The chain uses TRBV5-1 and TRBJ2-3; TRBD2 is a possible D gene (5 bases). The CDR3 consists of 16 residues. The ends were cut back, 1 base at V and 2 bases at J, with 14 bases in the middle. Germline values: CDR1 SGHRS, CDR2 YFSETQ. The CDR3: CASSLSLVEFTDTQYF. In nucleotides, the CDR3 is TGCGCCAGCAGCTTGTCACTAGTCGAATTCACAGATACGCAGTATTTT.

This clone was found once. This chain links TRBV28 with TRBJ1-6, with D possibly matching TRBD1 (5 bases). CDR3 length equals 21 residues. Between the trimmed V and J ends, which lost 2 bases and 4 bases, there was a span of 27 bases. CDR1 MDHEN and CDR2 SYDVKM come from the germline V gene. This CDR3 is CASSLGSRARPPRLYNSPLHF. The CDR3 bases are TGTGCCAGCAGTTTAGGGTCCAGGGCTCGCCCCCCACGGTTATATAATTCACCCCTCCACTTT.

The chain employs TRBV2 and TRBJ2-2, with 11 nucleotides matching TRBD1. The CDR3 totals 19 residues. The germline gives CDR1 SNHLY, CDR2 FYNNEI. Trimming removed 6 bases from V and 0 bases from J; junction bases left unmatched: 12. The CDR3 loop is CASSTPRDRGASNTGELFF. The CDR3 bases are TGTGCCAGCAGCACCCCCAGGGACAGGGGGGCATCGAACACCGGGGAGCTGTTTTTT.

The genes are TRBV11-2 and TRBJ1-1, with D unclear. Germline CDR1 SGHAT, CDR2 FQNNGV. The CDR3 consists of 16 residues. V was cut by 2 bases and J by 4 bases, with 17 bases left in between. In DNA, the CDR3 is TGTGCCAGCAGCTTACGGCCGCGATCGTCAGGCACTGAAGCTTTCTTT. It yields the protein CASSLRPRSSGTEAFF.

The chain has TRBV28 and TRBJ2-3; TRBD2 matches at 11 bases. Germline V CDR1 and CDR2: MDHEN, SYDVKM. V lost 4 bases to trimming and J lost 4 bases; unmatched junction nucleotides: 7. The CDR3 runs 16 residues. This CDR3 is CASSSILAGEPDTQYF. The CDR3 DNA reads TGTGCCAGCAGTTCAATACTAGCGGGAGAACCAGATACGCAGTATTTT. The entire variable domain, with the rest obtained from reference TRBV28 and TRBJ2-3, is as follows: DVKVTQSSRYLVKRTGEKVFLECVQDMDHENMFWYRQDPGLGLRLIYFSYDVKMKEKGDIPEGYSVSREKKERFSLILESASTNQTSMYLCASSSILAGEPDTQYFGPGTRLTVL.

The chain links TRBV5-1 to TRBJ1-2; 8 bases agree with TRBD1. Trimming took 4 bases from V and 2 from J; bases not matched to a gene: 1. CDR3 length: 13 amino acids. Germline loops: CDR1 SGHRS, CDR2 YFSETQ. DNA for the CDR3: TGCGCCAGCAGCAGGGACAGGAACTATGGCTACACCTTC. This sequence encodes CASSRDRNYGYTF. Full variable domain (remainder filled in from reference TRBV5-1 and TRBJ1-2): KAGVTQTPRYLIKTRGQQVTLSCSPISGHRSVSWYQQTPGQGLQFLFEYFSETQRNKGNFPGRFSGRQFSNSRSEMNVSTLELGDSALYLCASSRDRNYGYTFGSGTRLTVV.

J is TRBJ2-1 and V is TRBV6-1, with a weak D call TRBD2 (6 bases). The V and J ends lost 4 bases and 3 bases respectively, with 13 bases between them. Germline V gene lookup returns CDR1 MNHNS and CDR2 SASEGT. The CDR3 has 15 residues. The CDR3 nucleotides are TGTGCCAGCAGTGCGGGACTGCAGCGCTACAATGAGCAGTTCTTC. Protein sequence: CASSAGLQRYNEQFF.

The V gene is TRBV4-1, the J gene TRBJ2-7; 7 nucleotides align to TRBD2. The germline V gene has CDR1 MGHRA and CDR2 YSYEKL. V shed 6 bases and J 7 bases; nucleotides not matched to a gene: 15. The CDR3 is 15 amino acids. In nucleotides, the CDR3 is TGCGCCAGCAGTCCTCGGTTGGGAGGGTCGGGGGAGCAGTACTTC. It specifies CASSPRLGGSGEQYF.

This clone showed up just once. The rearrangement joins TRBV4-1 to TRBJ2-5, with a possible D match to TRBD2 (6 bases). The end of the DNA aligns better with TRBJ2-7, so the J call may be wrong. Per the germline V gene, CDR1 is MGHRA and CDR2 is YSYEKL. The CDR3 sequence is 17 residues long. The chain's CDR3 is CASSPGGLSGSSYEQYF. The CDR3 nucleotides read TGCGCCAGCAGCCCCGGAGGACTATCGGGGAGCTCCTACGAGCAGTACTTC.

This chain uses TRBV5-1 with TRBJ1-5, with D perhaps TRBD1 (6 bases). Germline assignment: CDR1 SGHRS and CDR2 YFSETQ. The CDR3 covers 14 residues. Trimming took 4 bases from V and 1 from J, leaving 9 bases between them. DNA for the CDR3: TGCGCCAGCAGCCCCGGACAGAGCAATCAGCCCCAGCATTTT. Translating gives CASSPGQSNQPQHF.

This clone has only one observation. The CDR3 loop reads CASSTPGQEREAFF. CDR3 DNA sequence: TGTGCCAGCAGTACCCCCGGACAGGAAAGGGAAGCTTTCTTT. The J gene is TRBJ1-1, the V gene TRBV27; 7 positions agree with TRBD1. Germline V gives CDR1 MNHEY, CDR2 SMNVEV (reference sequence). J gave up 8 bases and V 5 bases, and 11 bases lay outside the gene matches. This CDR3 comprises 14 residues.

V usage is TRBV15 and J usage is TRBJ1-5; D possibly corresponds to TRBD1 (5 bases). Trimming left V 0 bases short and J 7 bases short, with 10 bases between. Germline V gene sequence: CDR1 LNHNV, CDR2 YYDKDF (reference sequence). There are 14 residues in the CDR3. CDR3 coding DNA: TGTGCCACCAGCAGAGAAAGGGGCATGCAGCCCCAGCATTTT. Translation gives CATSRERGMQPQHF.

The chain couples TRBV7-9 to TRBJ1-1; weak D call: TRBD1 (5 bases). This CDR3 is built from 15 residues. The V gene lost 1 base and the J gene lost 4 bases, with 13 bases spanning the gap. Germline CDR1 is SEHNR and CDR2 is FQNEAQ (reference sequence). CDR3 sequence reads: CASSLVGGIGTEAFF. The CDR3 DNA reads TGTGCCAGCAGCTTAGTCGGGGGAATAGGCACTGAAGCTTTCTTT.

This clone was counted once. Distinct nucleotide sequences in the sample also encode this CDR3. The CDR3 sequence is CASSVGQGNTEAFF. The CDR3, as DNA: TGTGCCAGCAGCGTAGGTCAGGGGAACACTGAAGCTTTCTTT. The V and J genes are TRBV9 and TRBJ1-1, with TRBD1 as a possible D gene (5 bases). V was clipped by 0 bases and J by 1 base, with 7 bases between them. The CDR3 runs to 14 residues. Germline assignment: CDR1 SGDLS and CDR2 YYNGEE.

This chain connects TRBV20-1 to TRBJ2-7, with D possibly TRBD1 on 5 matching bases. Per germline, CDR1 DFQATT and CDR2 SNEGSKA (reference sequence). CDR3 size: 11 residues. The V end was cut by 6 bases, the J end by 2 bases, with 8 bases between. CDR3 sequence (DNA): TGCAGTGCCCTCAGGGCCTACGAGCAGTACTTC. It translates to CSALRAYEQYF.

This clone was counted once. The chain combines TRBV2 with TRBJ2-1; 7 bases are a match to TRBD2. The CDR3 length is 13 residues. Germline V gene data show CDR1 as SNHLY and CDR2 as FYNNEI. After removal of 5 bases from V and 5 bases from J, the junction contained 3 bases not matched to a gene. CDR3 amino acids: CASSTGTNNEQFF. CDR3 coding DNA: TGTGCCAGCAGTACCGGGACTAACAATGAGCAGTTCTTC. The entire variable domain, with the rest obtained from reference TRBV2 and TRBJ2-1, is as follows: EPEVTQTPSHQVTQMGQEVILRCVPISNHLYFYWYRQILGQKVEFLVSFYNNEISEKSEIFDDQFSVERPDGSNFTLKIRSTKLEDSAMYFCASSTGTNNEQFFGPGTRLTVL.

The chain links TRBV6-1 to TRBJ2-1; no reliable D call. In germline, CDR1 is MNHNS, CDR2 SASEGT. The CDR3 sequence is 13 residues long. Trimming removed 7 bases from V and 1 base from J, with 8 bases in between. CDR3 in amino acids: CASTVYSYNEQFF. In DNA form, the CDR3 reads TGTGCCAGCACCGTCTATTCCTACAATGAGCAGTTCTTC.

This sequence joins TRBV30 and TRBJ1-1; maybe TRBD1 (5 bases). The CDR3 consists of 14 residues. CDR1 GTSNPN and CDR2 SVGIG come from the germline V gene (reference sequence). The V gene lost 0 bases and the J gene lost 4 bases, with 12 bases spanning the gap. The CDR3 DNA sequence: TGTGCCTGGAGTGTCCGGCGGACACTCACTGAAGCTTTCTTT. Its translation is CAWSVRRTLTEAFF.

The chain has TRBV11-2 and TRBJ2-7; TRBD1 matches 8 bases. Trimming cost V 3 bases and J 2 bases; bases outside gene matches: 3. This CDR3 is 14 amino acids long. The germline CDR1 and CDR2 sequences are SGHAT and FQNNGV. The CDR3 loop reads CASSFTGGAYEQYF. The CDR3 nucleotides are TGTGCCAGCAGCTTCACAGGGGGAGCCTACGAGCAGTACTTC. Variable domain in full (rest from reference TRBV11-2 and TRBJ2-7): EAGVAQSPRYKIIEKRQSVAFWCNPISGHATLYWYQQILGQGPKLLIQFQNNGVVDDSQLPKDRFSAERLKGVDSTLKIQPAKLEDSAVYLCASSFTGGAYEQYFGPGTRLTVT.

CDR3 DNA sequence: TGTGCCAGCAGTTATCATCCGGGACGGAGGGACACTGAAGCTTTCTTT. Protein sequence: CASSYHPGRRDTEAFF. The chain carries TRBV6-5 and TRBJ1-1, with D tentatively TRBD1 (5 bases). Germline lookup yields CDR1 MNHEY and CDR2 SVGAGI. Trimming stripped 3 bases from V and 3 bases from J, with 17 bases between. CDR3 length: 16 amino acids.

V and J are TRBV27 and TRBJ2-7; 8 bases are a match to TRBD2. V lost 6 bases, J lost 4 bases, and 8 bases stayed unmatched. The CDR3 contains 14 residues. CDR1 is MNHEY and CDR2 is SMNVEV in the germline V gene (reference sequence). The CDR3 DNA reads as TGTGCCAGCAGGGAGGCGCGGGGGGCATACGAGCAGTACTTC. Protein product: CASREARGAYEQYF.

V and J are TRBV25-1 and TRBJ2-3; 9 bases match TRBD2. The CDR3 is made up of 15 amino acids. Trimming took 3 bases from V and 7 from J; bases not matched to a gene: 8. Looked up from germline, CDR1 is MGHDK and CDR2 is SYGVNS. The CDR3 DNA follows: TGTGCCAGCAGTGAGGGGGTTAGCGGGAGATATACGCAGTATTTT. It is translated as CASSEGVSGRYTQYF.

This sequence joins TRBV28 and TRBJ2-7; weak D call: TRBD1 (7 bases). CDR1 and CDR2 (germline): MDHEN, SYDVKM. V was pared by 7 bases and J by 7 bases, with 20 bases between. The CDR3 has 14 residues. The CDR3 protein is CASMPTGRRREQYF. CDR3 DNA: TGTGCCAGCATGCCGACAGGGAGGAGGCGAGAGCAGTACTTC.

V and J are TRBV6-5 and TRBJ1-2; a weak D match, TRBD1 (5 bases). The germline V gene encodes CDR1 MNHEY and CDR2 SVGAGI. The CDR3 consists of 13 residues. The V and J ends lost 7 bases and 1 base respectively, with 10 bases between them. Here the CDR3 DNA reads TGTGCCAGCAAAGACAGCTTTAACTATGGCTACACCTTC. It is translated as CASKDSFNYGYTF.

The rearrangement uses TRBV9 and TRBJ2-7; the match to TRBD1 covers 8 bases. The germline CDR1 and CDR2 sequences are SGDLS and YYNGEE. The CDR3 consists of 14 residues. Trimming cost V 0 bases and J 7 bases; bases outside gene matches: 6. The CDR3 reads CASSVAQGAREQYF. CDR3 coding DNA: TGTGCCAGCAGCGTAGCGCAGGGGGCTCGAGAGCAGTACTTC.

This clone has only one observation. V usage is TRBV7-9 and J usage is TRBJ2-2; D is undetermined. From germline, CDR1 is SEHNR and CDR2 FQNEAQ (reference sequence). V was clipped by 4 bases and J by 6 bases, with 9 bases between them. There are 13 residues in the CDR3. CDR3 coding DNA: TGTGCCAGCAGCTACTTCATGGCCGGGGAGCTGTTTTTT. This sequence encodes CASSYFMAGELFF. Based on the CDR3 plus reference TRBV7-9 and TRBJ2-2, the full variable domain is DTGVSQNPRHKITKRGQNVTFRCDPISEHNRLYWYRQTLGQGPEFLTYFQNEAQLEKSRLLSDRFSAERPKGSFSTLEIQRTEQGDSAMYLCASSYFMAGELFFGEGSRLTVL.